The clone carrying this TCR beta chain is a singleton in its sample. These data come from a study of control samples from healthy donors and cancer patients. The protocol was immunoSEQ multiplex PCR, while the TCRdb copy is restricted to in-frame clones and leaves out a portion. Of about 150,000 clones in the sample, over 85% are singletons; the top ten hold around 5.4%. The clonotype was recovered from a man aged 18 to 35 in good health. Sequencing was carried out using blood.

The CDR3 DNA sequence: TGTGCCAGCAGCCCCTTAACAGGGGGCTTTGAAAAACTGTTTTTT. It codes for CASSPLTGGFEKLFF. The V call is TRBV6-6, the J call TRBJ1-4, with 9 bases lining up with TRBD1. This CDR3 contains 15 residues. In germline, CDR1 is MNHNY, CDR2 SVGAGI (reference sequence). With 6 bases clipped from V and 7 bases from J, the junction kept 9 bases outside the gene matches.